The clone carrying this T cell receptor (beta chain) was detected only once. Its antigen is still unknown. This record belongs to a study of T cell responses to AZD1222 COVID-19 vaccine. Study-wide results and limits: Clonal diversity may have been underestimated in mostly white British donors. Elevations in Spike-specific TCR breadth and depth followed administration of two AZD1222 doses.

Sequencing used immunoSEQ multiplex PCR; TCRdb keeps in-frame clones, though not all of them. The data show some 150,000 clones, about 92% seen once. Germline V CDR1 and CDR2: LGHNT, FRNRAP. This CDR3 region has 16 residues. The V and J ends lost 2 bases and 5 bases, in that order; junction bases with no gene match: 3. The starting material was peripheral blood, obtained 28 days after the second AZD1222 dose. This TCR was recovered from an adult who received the AZD1222 COVID-19 vaccine. This chain joins TRBV12-5 and TRBJ2-1; 13 nucleotides agree with TRBD2. The CDR3: CASGLTTSGRHNEQFF. The DNA for the CDR3 is TGTGCTAGTGGTTTGACGACTAGCGGGAGGCACAATGAGCAGTTCTTC.